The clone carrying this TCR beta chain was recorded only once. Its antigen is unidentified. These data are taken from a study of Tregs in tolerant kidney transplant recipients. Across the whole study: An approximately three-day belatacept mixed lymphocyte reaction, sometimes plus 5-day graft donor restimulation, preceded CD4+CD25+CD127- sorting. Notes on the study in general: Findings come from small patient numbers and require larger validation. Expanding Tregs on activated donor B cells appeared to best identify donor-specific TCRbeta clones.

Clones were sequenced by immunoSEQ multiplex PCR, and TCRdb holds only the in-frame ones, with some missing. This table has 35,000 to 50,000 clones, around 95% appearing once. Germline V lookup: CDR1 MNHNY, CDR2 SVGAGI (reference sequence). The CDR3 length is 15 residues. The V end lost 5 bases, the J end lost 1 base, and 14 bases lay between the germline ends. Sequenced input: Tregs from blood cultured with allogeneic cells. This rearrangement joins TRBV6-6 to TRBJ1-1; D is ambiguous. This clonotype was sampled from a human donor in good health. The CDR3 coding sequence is TGTGCCAGCAGTGGGCCGGGAGCCGGGAACACTGAAGCTTTCTTT. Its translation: CASSGPGAGNTEAFF.